The 31 T cell receptor beta chains below come from one sample, sequenced in a study of blood T cell repertoires in COVID-19. The table came from immunoSEQ multiplex PCR; TCRdb's copy has only in-frame clones and leaves some out. Altogether 110,000 to 150,000 clones are present, about 88% being singletons, with the ten largest covering approximately 5.4%. The sequencing input was peripheral blood. All receptors come from a human donor in a cohort sampled during active COVID-19.

The genes are TRBV5-8 and TRBJ1-6; D is undetermined. From germline, CDR1 is SGHTS and CDR2 YDEGEE. Trimming shortened V by 7 bases and J by 5 bases, and 19 bases separated the two germline ends. The CDR3 has 16 amino acids. The CDR3 spells CASSAGSEHNNSPLHF. The CDR3 DNA is TGTGCCAGCTCTGCGGGTTCAGAACATAATAATTCACCCCTCCACTTT.

V and J are TRBV7-2 and TRBJ2-7, with D perhaps TRBD1 (5 bases). The CDR3 length is 15 residues. Trimming removed 4 bases at V and 4 bases at J, with 17 bases between. The germline CDR1 and CDR2 sequences are SGHTA and FQGNSA. The CDR3 sequence: CASSWGPAETYEQYF. The CDR3 region has the DNA TGTGCCAGCAGCTGGGGCCCCGCTGAAACATACGAGCAGTACTTC.

In this sample, this clone turned up many times. The rearrangement joins TRBV7-8 to TRBJ1-6; TRBD1 matches 7 bases. Germline V gene data show CDR1 as SGHVS and CDR2 as FQNEAQ. The junction had 18 bases not matched to a gene; V was cut back by 5 bases and J by 5 bases. This CDR3 is built from 19 residues. The chain's CDR3 is CASSRRQGVSRPHNSPLHF. DNA for the CDR3: TGTGCCAGCAGCCGGCGACAGGGAGTGTCGCGCCCGCATAATTCACCCCTCCACTTT.

This chain connects TRBV4-1 to TRBJ1-2; D remains ambiguous. The CDR3 loop spans 15 amino acids. Germline CDR1 MGHRA, CDR2 YSYEKL. V was pared by 4 bases and J by 2 bases, with 14 bases between. The CDR3 DNA follows: TGCGCCAGCAGCCGCCCGGAGTCAGTAAACTATGGCTACACCTTC. Residues: CASSRPESVNYGYTF.

The V and J genes are TRBV7-2 and TRBJ2-1; perhaps TRBD2 as D (6 bases). This CDR3 contains 13 residues. Germline CDR1 SGHTA, CDR2 FQGNSA. The germline V and J ends were trimmed by 4 bases and 6 bases, with 10 bases remaining between them. The CDR3 DNA is TGTGCCAGCAGCTCGACTAGTTCCAATGAGCAGTTCTTC. It yields the protein CASSSTSSNEQFF. Supplemented by reference TRBV7-2 and TRBJ2-1, the full variable domain reads GAGVSQSPSNKVTEKGKDVELRCDPISGHTALYWYRQSLGQGLEFLIYFQGNSAPDKSGLPSDRFSAERTGGSVSTLTIQRTQQEDSAVYLCASSSTSSNEQFFGPGTRLTVL.

This chain connects TRBV11-2 to TRBJ2-7, with 8 bases that match TRBD1. Trimming cost V 4 bases and J 0 bases; bases outside gene matches: 11. CDR1 and CDR2 (germline): SGHAT, FQNNGV. This CDR3 spans 17 amino acids. CDR3 sequence (DNA): TGTGCCAGCAGCTGGCCCTCGGGACAGGAAATCTCCTACGAGCAGTACTTC. Its protein product is CASSWPSGQEISYEQYF.

V usage is TRBV28 and J usage is TRBJ2-7, with D possibly TRBD2 on 5 matching bases. CDR3 length: 16 amino acids. V lost 4 bases, J lost 2 bases, and 18 bases lay in between. Germline assignment: CDR1 MDHEN and CDR2 SYDVKM. This CDR3 reads CASSSPPLGATYEQYF. Written as DNA, the CDR3 is TGTGCCAGCAGTTCCCCCCCACTAGGAGCGACCTACGAGCAGTACTTC.

V and J are TRBV5-4 and TRBJ1-1; tentative D call: TRBD1 (5 bases). CDR3 size: 14 residues. Per the germline V gene, CDR1 is SGHNT and CDR2 is YYREEE (reference sequence). V dropped 2 bases and J dropped 1 base, with 9 bases sitting between them. CDR3 DNA sequence: TGTGCCAGCAGCTTCGGGGGAAGGAACACTGAAGCTTTCTTT. This translates into CASSFGGRNTEAFF.

In its sample, this clone was seen once. The chain combines TRBV5-4 with TRBJ2-4; 11 bases align to TRBD2. V was pared by 3 bases and J by 4 bases, with 3 bases of the junction left unmatched. Germline assignment: CDR1 SGHNT and CDR2 YYREEE (reference sequence). CDR3 length equals 15 residues. The CDR3, as DNA: TGTGCCAGCAGCTCGCCTAGCGGGGGGAAAAACATTCAGTACTTC. Amino acid sequence: CASSSPSGGKNIQYF.

The gene calls are TRBV28 and TRBJ2-7, with D possibly being TRBD1 (6 bases). Germline V gives CDR1 MDHEN, CDR2 SYDVKM. Deletions cut 6 bases from V and 4 bases from J, with 22 bases between. This CDR3 contains 16 residues. This chain's CDR3 is CASRLLGAGDRYEQYF. CDR3 DNA: TGTGCCAGCAGGTTGCTCGGGGCAGGGGATAGGTACGAGCAGTACTTC.

J is TRBJ2-7 and V is TRBV5-1; TRBD1 aligns across 8 bases. From germline, CDR1 is SGHRS and CDR2 YFSETQ. This CDR3 is built from 18 residues. Trimming removed 0 bases from V and 3 bases from J; junction bases left unmatched: 14. CDR3 amino acids: CASSLAQSGTGNVYEQYF. For the CDR3, the DNA is TGCGCCAGCAGCTTGGCCCAATCCGGGACAGGAAATGTCTACGAGCAGTACTTC.

The chain is built from TRBV19 and TRBJ2-7; 7 bases align to TRBD1. Per germline, CDR1 LNHDA and CDR2 SQIVND (reference sequence). The CDR3 totals 13 residues. V gave up 4 bases and J gave up 4 bases; unmatched junction bases: 4. The CDR3 bases are TGTGCCAGTAGTAGGTCCAGGGGGTACGAGCAGTACTTC. It is translated as CASSRSRGYEQYF. The full variable domain, with the rest looked up from reference TRBV19 and TRBJ2-7, is DGGITQSPKYLFRKEGQNVTLSCEQNLNHDAMYWYRQDPGQGLRLIYYSQIVNDFQKGDIAEGYSVSREKKESFPLTVTSAQKNPTAFYLCASSRSRGYEQYFGPGTRLTVT.

This clone appeared once. The chain is built from TRBV3-1 (or the pseudogene TRBV3-2) and TRBJ2-5; D ambiguous. This CDR3 comprises 13 residues. Germline CDR1 and CDR2: LGHDT and YNNKEL (reference sequence). The germline V and J ends were trimmed by 4 bases and 5 bases, with 11 bases remaining between them. In DNA form, the CDR3 reads TGTGCCAGCAGCCCCCGAGAGTGGGAGACCCAGTACTTC. Translated: CASSPREWETQYF.

The CDR3 nucleotides are TGCGCCAGCAGCTTGGGCCAGGGAGGGACCCAGTACTTC. It translates to CASSLGQGGTQYF. The chain employs TRBV5-1 and TRBJ2-5, with D possibly TRBD2 on 6 matching bases. Per the germline V gene, CDR1 is SGHRS and CDR2 is YFSETQ. This CDR3 spans 13 amino acids. The ends were cut back, 0 bases at V and 7 bases at J, with 10 bases in the middle.

This clone was counted between two and nine times. This rearrangement joins TRBV29-1 to TRBJ2-5, with D unclear. Trimming removed 4 bases at V and 5 bases at J, with 8 bases between. Germline loops: CDR1 SQVTM, CDR2 ANQGSEA. The CDR3 consists of 11 residues. CDR3 amino acids: CSVAPEETQYF. The CDR3 nucleotides are TGCAGCGTTGCCCCGGAGGAGACCCAGTACTTC.

This clone was seen a single time. The chain couples TRBV28 to TRBJ2-3, with D unclear. The CDR3 length is 13 residues. Trimming cost V 0 bases and J 6 bases, with 7 bases left between them. In germline, CDR1 is MDHEN, CDR2 SYDVKM. The DNA of the CDR3 is TGTGCCAGCAGTTTATGGGCCCCGGATACGCAGTATTTT. Amino acid sequence: CASSLWAPDTQYF.

V gene TRBV10-1 combines with J gene TRBJ2-5; tentatively, D is TRBD2 (6 bases). The V and J ends lost 3 bases and 7 bases respectively, with 9 bases between them. The germline V gene has CDR1 WNHNN and CDR2 SYGVQD (reference sequence). The CDR3 is made up of 12 amino acids. CDR3 sequence (DNA): TGCGCCAGCAGTGAACTAGCTGGGACCCAGTACTTC. Protein product: CASSELAGTQYF.

The CDR3 DNA sequence: TGTGCCGCCACCGGGTCTGGAGCGATCTGGAATGAGCAGTTCTTC. It encodes CAATGSGAIWNEQFF. The rearrangement joins TRBV30 to TRBJ2-1, with unresolved D. This CDR3 has 15 amino acids. Between the trimmed V and J ends, which lost 8 bases and 7 bases, there was a span of 24 bases. Germline values: CDR1 GTSNPN, CDR2 SVGIG (reference sequence).

The gene calls are TRBV10-3 and TRBJ1-1, with 7 bases fitting TRBD1. Germline V lookup: CDR1 ENHRY, CDR2 SYGVKD. The J segment lost 11 bases and the V segment lost 2 bases, leaving 5 bases of the junction unmatched. The CDR3 extends over 12 amino acids. CDR3 amino acids: CAISETGARAFF. Written as DNA, the CDR3 is TGTGCCATCAGTGAGACAGGGGCCCGCGCTTTCTTT.

J is TRBJ1-2 and V is TRBV7-2; 8 bases align to TRBD1. After removal of 5 bases from V and 6 bases from J, the junction contained 11 bases not matched to a gene. The CDR3 has 15 amino acids. Per germline, CDR1 SGHTA and CDR2 FQGNSA. The CDR3 loop is CASSQTYQGADGYTF. Written as DNA, the CDR3 is TGTGCCAGCAGCCAAACGTATCAGGGGGCCGATGGCTACACCTTC.

This clone has more than one count but fewer than ten. This sequence joins TRBV2 and TRBJ2-5; 8 nucleotides align to TRBD2. Germline V gene lookup returns CDR1 SNHLY and CDR2 FYNNEI. V lost 6 bases, J lost 5 bases, and 8 bases stayed unmatched. This CDR3 spans 14 amino acids. CDR3 residues: CASSPGRGEETQYF. In DNA form, the CDR3 reads TGTGCCAGCAGCCCCGGGCGGGGGGAGGAGACCCAGTACTTC.

This chain joins TRBV5-4 and TRBJ2-1, with 9 bases that match TRBD2. The CDR3 sequence is 15 residues long. With 4 bases clipped from V and 12 bases from J, the junction kept 14 bases outside the gene matches. Germline V CDR1 and CDR2: SGHNT, YYREEE (reference sequence). The CDR3 reads CASSAGLANQIGQFF. As DNA, the CDR3 is TGTGCCAGCAGCGCGGGACTAGCTAACCAAATAGGGCAGTTCTTC.

The chain carries TRBV30 and TRBJ2-7, with 7 bases matching TRBD2. The CDR3 contains 12 residues. V lost 8 bases and J lost 3; bases outside the gene matches: 7. CDR1 GTSNPN and CDR2 SVGIG come from the germline V gene (reference sequence). CDR3 DNA sequence: TGTGCCGGCAAAGCGGGAAACTACGAGCAGTACTTC. Translation gives CAGKAGNYEQYF.

This chain links TRBV6-1 with TRBJ2-5; 8 nucleotides line up with TRBD2. With V trimmed by 0 bases and J by 2 bases, 8 bases remained unmatched. The CDR3 loop spans 17 amino acids. CDR1 and CDR2 from the germline V gene are MNHNS and SASEGT. The CDR3 sequence: CASSEAEIAGRQETQYF. CDR3 DNA: TGTGCCAGCAGTGAAGCGGAGATAGCGGGACGGCAAGAGACCCAGTACTTC.

CDR3 DNA sequence: TGTGCCAGCAGGCGGACAGTCTCTGGGGCCAACGTCCTGACTTTC. It yields the protein CASRRTVSGANVLTF. The chain links TRBV2 to TRBJ2-6; tentative D call: TRBD1 (6 bases). The CDR3 loop spans 15 amino acids. From germline, CDR1 is SNHLY and CDR2 FYNNEI. V was pared by 6 bases and J by 0 bases, with 9 bases between.

The gene calls are TRBV5-1 and TRBJ2-3, with TRBD2 as a possible D gene (7 bases). The length of the CDR3 is 16 residues. V was cut by 0 bases and J by 4 bases, with 15 bases left in between. Germline V gene data show CDR1 as SGHRS and CDR2 as YFSETQ. The CDR3, as DNA: TGCGCCAGCAGCTTGGTAGGGGGAGGGGCGGCAGATACGCAGTATTTT. Translated: CASSLVGGGAADTQYF.

The chain employs TRBV6-1 and TRBJ1-5; possibly TRBD1 for D (5 bases). Germline V gives CDR1 MNHNS, CDR2 SASEGT. The CDR3 has 16 amino acids. Deletions cut 4 bases from V and 4 bases from J, with 17 bases between. The CDR3 spells CASSGLPSRQNQPQHF. The CDR3, as DNA: TGTGCCAGCAGTGGCCTACCCTCCAGACAGAATCAGCCCCAGCATTTT.

The V gene is TRBV28, the J gene TRBJ1-4; 9 bases align to TRBD1. V shed 4 bases and J 4 bases; nucleotides not matched to a gene: 4. The germline V gene encodes CDR1 MDHEN and CDR2 SYDVKM. The CDR3 is 15 amino acids. CDR3: CASSSLDRGNEKLFF. DNA for the CDR3: TGTGCCAGCAGTTCTTTGGACAGGGGTAATGAAAAACTGTTTTTT.

The rearrangement uses TRBV7-2 and TRBJ2-7, with D tentatively TRBD2 (7 bases). The CDR3 totals 16 residues. From germline, CDR1 is SGHTA and CDR2 FQGNSA. V was clipped by 1 base and J by 2 bases, with 15 bases between them. The CDR3 sequence is CASSLGGGGPAYEQYF. CDR3 sequence (DNA): TGTGCCAGCAGCTTAGGCGGGGGCGGGCCTGCCTACGAGCAGTACTTC.

CDR3 amino acids: CASSPLEDRGYGYTF. CDR3 bases: TGTGCCAGCAGTCCCCTAGAGGACAGGGGGTATGGCTACACCTTC. The V gene is TRBV27, the J gene TRBJ1-2, with 10 nucleotides matching TRBD1. Germline V gene data show CDR1 as MNHEY and CDR2 as SMNVEV (reference sequence). The CDR3 contains 15 residues. After removal of 5 bases from V and 5 bases from J, the junction contained 8 bases not matched to a gene.

The V and J genes are TRBV7-9 and TRBJ2-1; 7 bases match TRBD2. The length of the CDR3 is 13 residues. The germline V gene has CDR1 SEHNR and CDR2 FQNEAQ (reference sequence). V was pared by 8 bases and J by 6 bases, with 7 bases of the junction left unmatched. CDR3 in amino acids: CASESGGGNEQFF. Here the CDR3 DNA reads TGTGCCAGCGAGTCGGGGGGTGGCAATGAGCAGTTCTTC.